This T cell receptor beta chain was captured in a study of molecular identifiers for immune sequencing clone quantification. Each CDR3 protein is one row after TCRdb ran MiXCR on the PCR reads. The sample holds about 510,000 distinct CDR3 sequences, about 22% seen once. This clonotype has at least ten counts. The CDR3 sequence is 13 residues long. The germline CDR1 and CDR2 sequences are SQVTM and ANQGSEA. Trimming shortened V by 3 bases and J by 0 bases, and 9 bases separated the two germline ends. The J gene is TRBJ2-7, the V gene TRBV29-1; weak D call: TRBD2 (6 bases). The sequence derives from a human donor in good health. Some libraries in this study had Jurkat cell RNA spiked in. The specimen sequenced was naive CD8+ T cells from blood, with Jurkat cell RNA spiked in. Subset specified: FACS-sorted CD8+CD4-CCR7+CD45RA+ naive T cells. CDR3 in amino acids: CSVERRDSYEQYF. DNA for the CDR3: TGCAGCGTTGAGAGGCGGGACTCCTACGAGCAGTACTTC.